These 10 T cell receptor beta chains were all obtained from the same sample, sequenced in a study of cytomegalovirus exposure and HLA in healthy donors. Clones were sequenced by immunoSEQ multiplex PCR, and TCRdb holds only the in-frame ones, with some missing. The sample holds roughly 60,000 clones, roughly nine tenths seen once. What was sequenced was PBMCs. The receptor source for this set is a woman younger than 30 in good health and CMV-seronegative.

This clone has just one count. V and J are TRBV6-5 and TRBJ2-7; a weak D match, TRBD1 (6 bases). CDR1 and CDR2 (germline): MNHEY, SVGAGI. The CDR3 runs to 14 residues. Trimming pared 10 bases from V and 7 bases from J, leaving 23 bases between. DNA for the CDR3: TGTGCCACCACCTCAAACAGGGCCCCTCGTGAGCAGTACTTC. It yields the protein CATTSNRAPREQYF.

The CDR3 here is CASSSGLPQETQYF. The CDR3 nucleotides are TGTGCCAGCAGCTCGGGACTACCCCAAGAGACCCAGTACTTC. V gene TRBV7-2 combines with J gene TRBJ2-5; 7 bases fit TRBD2. The CDR3 covers 14 residues. V lost 4 bases and J lost 1; bases outside the gene matches: 3. Germline V gives CDR1 SGHTA, CDR2 FQGNSA. The full variable domain, with the rest looked up from reference TRBV7-2 and TRBJ2-5, is GAGVSQSPSNKVTEKGKDVELRCDPISGHTALYWYRQSLGQGLEFLIYFQGNSAPDKSGLPSDRFSAERTGGSVSTLTIQRTQQEDSAVYLCASSSGLPQETQYFGPGTRLLVL.

CDR3 sequence (DNA): TGTGCCAGCAGCTCTGGAGGGTCCACTGAAGCTTTCTTT. Its translation is CASSSGGSTEAFF. The V and J genes are TRBV7-3 and TRBJ1-1; D unresolved. Deletions cut 4 bases from V and 4 bases from J, with 10 bases between. This CDR3 comprises 13 residues. Germline V CDR1 and CDR2: SGHTA, FQGTGA.

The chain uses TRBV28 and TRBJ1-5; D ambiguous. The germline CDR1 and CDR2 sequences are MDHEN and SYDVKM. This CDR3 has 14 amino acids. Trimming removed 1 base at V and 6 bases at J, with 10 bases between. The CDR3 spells CASSLSLLSQPQHF. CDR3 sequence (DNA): TGTGCCAGCAGTTTATCCCTTTTGAGTCAGCCCCAGCATTTT. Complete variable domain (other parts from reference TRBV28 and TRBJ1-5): DVKVTQSSRYLVKRTGEKVFLECVQDMDHENMFWYRQDPGLGLRLIYFSYDVKMKEKGDIPEGYSVSREKKERFSLILESASTNQTSMYLCASSLSLLSQPQHFGDGTRLSIL.

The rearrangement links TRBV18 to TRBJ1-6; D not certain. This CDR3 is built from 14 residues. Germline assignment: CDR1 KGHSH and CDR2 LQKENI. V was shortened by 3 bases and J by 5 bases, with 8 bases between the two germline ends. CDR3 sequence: CASSPDGNNSPLHF. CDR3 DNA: TGTGCCAGCTCACCGGACGGGAATAATTCACCCCTCCACTTT. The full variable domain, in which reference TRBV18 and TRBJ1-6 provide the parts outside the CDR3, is NAGVMQNPRHLVRRRGQEARLRCSPMKGHSHVYWYRQLPEEGLKFMVYLQKENIIDESGMPKERFSAEFPKEGPSILRIQQVVRGDSAAYFCASSPDGNNSPLHFGNGTRLTVT.

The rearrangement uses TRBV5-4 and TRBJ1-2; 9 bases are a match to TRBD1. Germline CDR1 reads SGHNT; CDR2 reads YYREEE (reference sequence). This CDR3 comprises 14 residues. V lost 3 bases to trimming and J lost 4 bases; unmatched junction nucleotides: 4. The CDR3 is CASSSTGGFYGYTF. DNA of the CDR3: TGTGCCAGCAGCTCGACAGGGGGGTTCTATGGCTACACCTTC.

CDR3 coding DNA: TGTGCCAGCAGGCTACAAATTCGGGATTACGAGCAGTACTTC. Residues: CASRLQIRDYEQYF. This chain connects TRBV6-1 to TRBJ2-7; possible D gene TRBD2, 5 bases. Germline-derived CDR1 and CDR2 are MNHNS and SASEGT. The length of the CDR3 is 14 residues. Trimming took off 6 bases at V and 4 bases at J, with 16 bases between the two ends.

CDR3 region: CASSLGTGVLTEAFF. The CDR3 DNA follows: TGTGCCAGCAGCTTAGGTACAGGCGTTCTAACTGAAGCTTTCTTT. The chain carries TRBV7-9 and TRBJ1-1, with TRBD1 as a possible D gene (5 bases). Germline V gene sequence: CDR1 SEHNR, CDR2 FQNEAQ (reference sequence). Trimming shortened V by 1 base and J by 5 bases, and 14 bases separated the two germline ends. The CDR3 sequence is 15 residues long.

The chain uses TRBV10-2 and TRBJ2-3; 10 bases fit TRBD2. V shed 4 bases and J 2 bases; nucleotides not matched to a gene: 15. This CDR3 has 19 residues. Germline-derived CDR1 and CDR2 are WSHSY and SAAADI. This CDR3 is CASSVGNELSGGYTDTQYF. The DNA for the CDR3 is TGCGCCAGCAGTGTGGGGAACGAACTTAGCGGGGGGTACACAGATACGCAGTATTTT.

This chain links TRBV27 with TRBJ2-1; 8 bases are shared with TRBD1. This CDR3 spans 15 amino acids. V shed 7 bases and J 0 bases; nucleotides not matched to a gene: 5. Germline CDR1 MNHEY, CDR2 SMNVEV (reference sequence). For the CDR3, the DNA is TGTGCCAGCAAATGGACAGGGAGCTCCTACAATGAGCAGTTCTTC. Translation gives CASKWTGSSYNEQFF.